This TCR beta chain was profiled in a study of T cell responses to AZD1222 COVID-19 vaccine. Study as a whole: Pooling of second doses given at about 4 or about 12 weeks was done.

Assay: immunoSEQ multiplex PCR; the TCRdb copy retains only in-frame clones and omits some. The repertoire holds some 110,000 clones, with 85% to 90% as singletons. The germline CDR1 and CDR2 sequences are DFQATT and SNEGSKA (reference sequence). The CDR3 consists of 14 residues. V lost 3 bases and J lost 4, with 12 bases in between. Study-level points and caveats: CD4 TCRs linked to vaccination spanned spike, dominating at 160-218 and 743-854. A mostly white British donor set with more females was recruited, and clonal diversity was possibly underestimated. At study baseline, merely more than 5 AZD1222 recipients were seropositive.

Concerning this clone itself: Its antigen is unidentified.

The source was peripheral blood, collected on day 0 of AZD1222 vaccination. The TCR comes from an adult in good health. This chain joins TRBV20-1 and TRBJ2-2; D unresolved. The chain's CDR3 is CSASRELRTGELFF. CDR3 bases: TGCAGTGCTAGTAGGGAACTGCGCACCGGGGAGCTGTTTTTT.